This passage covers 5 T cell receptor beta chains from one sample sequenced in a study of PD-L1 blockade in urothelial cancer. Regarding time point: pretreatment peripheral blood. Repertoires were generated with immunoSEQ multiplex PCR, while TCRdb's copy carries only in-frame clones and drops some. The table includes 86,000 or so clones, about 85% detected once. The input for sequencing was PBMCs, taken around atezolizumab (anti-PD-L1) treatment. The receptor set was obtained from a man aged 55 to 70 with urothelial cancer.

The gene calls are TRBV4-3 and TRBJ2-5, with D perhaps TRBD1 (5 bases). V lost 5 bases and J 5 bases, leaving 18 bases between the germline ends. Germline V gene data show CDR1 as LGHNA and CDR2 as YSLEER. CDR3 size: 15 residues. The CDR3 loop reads CASSSNVGHEETQYF. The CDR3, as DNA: TGCGCCAGCAGCTCGAACGTAGGACATGAGGAGACCCAGTACTTC.

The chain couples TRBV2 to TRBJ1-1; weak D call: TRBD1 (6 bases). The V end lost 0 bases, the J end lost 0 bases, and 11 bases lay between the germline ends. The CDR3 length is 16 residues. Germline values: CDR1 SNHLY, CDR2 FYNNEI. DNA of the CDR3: TGTGCCAGCAGTGAAGCGGACAGTAGGATGAACACTGAAGCTTTCTTT. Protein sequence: CASSEADSRMNTEAFF. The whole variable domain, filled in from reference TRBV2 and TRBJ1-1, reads EPEVTQTPSHQVTQMGQEVILRCVPISNHLYFYWYRQILGQKVEFLVSFYNNEISEKSEIFDDQFSVERPDGSNFTLKIRSTKLEDSAMYFCASSEADSRMNTEAFFGQGTRLTVV.

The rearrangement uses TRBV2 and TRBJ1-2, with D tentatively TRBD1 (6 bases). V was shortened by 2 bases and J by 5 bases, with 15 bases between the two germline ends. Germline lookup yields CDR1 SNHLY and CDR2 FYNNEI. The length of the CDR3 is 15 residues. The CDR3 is CASSERRGSGYGYTF. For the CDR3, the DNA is TGTGCCAGCAGTGAACGCAGGGGCTCGGGGTATGGCTACACCTTC.

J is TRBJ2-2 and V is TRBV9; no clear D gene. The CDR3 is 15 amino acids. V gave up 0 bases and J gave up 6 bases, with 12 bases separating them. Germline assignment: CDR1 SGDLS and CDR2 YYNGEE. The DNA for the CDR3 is TGTGCCAGCAGCGTAGGGCCCGAGGCCGCCGGGGAGCTGTTTTTT. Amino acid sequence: CASSVGPEAAGELFF.

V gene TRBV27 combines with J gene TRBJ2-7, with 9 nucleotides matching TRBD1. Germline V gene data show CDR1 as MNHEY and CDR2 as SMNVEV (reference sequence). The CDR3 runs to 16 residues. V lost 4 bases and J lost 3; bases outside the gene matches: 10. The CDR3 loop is CASSSPGTGHIYEQYF. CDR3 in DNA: TGTGCCAGCAGTTCCCCCGGGACAGGGCACATCTACGAGCAGTACTTC.